A selection of T cell receptor beta chains follows, all from one sample in a study of T-cell reconstitution after alpha-beta-depleted transplantation in children. TCRdb passed the PCR reads through MiXCR, listing each CDR3 protein once. Among 500,000 or so distinct CDR3 sequences listed, 32% were seen once. The sequenced sample was PBMCs from the stem cell graft donor, obtained from the stem cell graft. The receptors were gathered from a human donor who donated a stem cell graft to a child with aplastic anemia. CDR3s include the opening cysteine and the closing phenylalanine or tryptophan. The order of the fields is clone size, D gene, J gene, V gene, CDR3 protein, CDR3 DNA. D genes are given only for firm matches. Only some rows state a clone size, as once, few, many or a class for expanded clones.

few	-	TRBJ2-2	TRBV15	CATSKRTENTGELFF	TGTGCCACCAGCAAAAGGACCGAGAACACCGGGGAGCTGTTTTTT
-	-	TRBJ2-5	TRBV7-9	CASSLIAGVETQYF	TGTGCCAGCAGCTTGATCGCAGGGGTCGAGACCCAGTACTTC
-	TRBD1	TRBJ1-2	TRBV20-1	CSARDRGRRYTF	TGCAGTGCTAGGGACAGGGGTAGAAGGTACACCTTC
-	-	TRBJ1-5	TRBV7-9	CASSLARAGILNQPQHF	TGTGCCAGCAGCTTAGCGAGGGCAGGGATCCTCAATCAGCCCCAGCATTTT
-	-	TRBJ2-3	TRBV7-2	CATYPGRTTDTQYF	TGTGCCACCTATCCGGGACGCACCACAGATACGCAGTATTTT
-	-	TRBJ1-2	TRBV5-1	CASSLAQGSRYGYTF	TGCGCCAGCAGCTTGGCACAGGGTAGTCGCTATGGCTACACCTTC
few	-	TRBJ2-3	TRBV25-1	CASRDRYTDTQYF	TGTGCCAGCAGGGACAGATACACAGATACGCAGTATTTT
few	TRBD1	TRBJ2-1	TRBV5-6	CASSFSRGQGHNEQFF	TGTGCCAGCAGCTTTAGTAGGGGACAGGGGCACAATGAGCAGTTCTTC
-	TRBD2	TRBJ2-5	TRBV6-5	CASSYRGGLAQQETQYF	TGTGCCAGCAGTTACCGGGGGGGACTAGCCCAACAAGAGACCCAGTACTTC
-	TRBD1	TRBJ1-1	TRBV6-1	CASSENRGRYTEAFF	TGTGCCAGCAGTGAGAACAGGGGCAGGTACACTGAAGCTTTCTTT
-	TRBD2	TRBJ2-1	TRBV12-3/TRBV12-4	CASSLRLASHNEQFF	TGTGCCAGCAGTTTACGACTAGCGTCCCACAATGAGCAGTTCTTC
-	-	TRBJ2-1	TRBV7-2	CASSLATTWDEQFF	TGTGCCAGCAGCTTAGCGACAACATGGGATGAGCAGTTCTTC
-	TRBD2	TRBJ2-1	TRBV29-1	CSVEWTSGPYNEQFF	TGCAGCGTTGAATGGACTAGCGGTCCCTACAATGAGCAGTTCTTC
once	TRBD1	TRBJ1-6	TRBV12-3/TRBV12-4	CASSLRQGVNSPLHF	TGTGCCAGCAGTCTGCGACAGGGAGTCAATTCACCCCTCCACTTT
-	-	TRBJ1-4	TRBV7-8	CASSSLNGRLNEKLFF	TGTGCCAGCAGCTCCCTGAATGGCAGACTAAATGAAAAACTGTTTTTT
many	-	TRBJ2-1	TRBV12-3/TRBV12-4	CASSLSVSSYNEQFF	TGTGCCAGCAGTTTGTCCGTAAGCTCCTACAATGAGCAGTTCTTC